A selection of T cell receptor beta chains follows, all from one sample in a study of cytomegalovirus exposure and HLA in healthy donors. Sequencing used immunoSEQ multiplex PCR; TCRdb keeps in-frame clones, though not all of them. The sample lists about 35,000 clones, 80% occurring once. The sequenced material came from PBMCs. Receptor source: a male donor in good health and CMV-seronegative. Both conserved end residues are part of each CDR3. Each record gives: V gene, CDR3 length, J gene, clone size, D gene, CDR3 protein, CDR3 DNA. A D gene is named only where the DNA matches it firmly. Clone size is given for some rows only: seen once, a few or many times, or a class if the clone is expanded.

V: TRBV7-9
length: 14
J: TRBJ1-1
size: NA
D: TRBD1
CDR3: CASSRDSGNTEAFF
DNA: TGTGCCAGCAGCCGGGACAGTGGGAACACTGAAGCTTTCTTT

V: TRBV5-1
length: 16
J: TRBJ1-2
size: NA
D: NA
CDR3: CASSLGRATSNYGYTF
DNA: TGCGCCAGCAGCTTGGGCAGGGCTACTTCTAACTATGGCTACACCTTC

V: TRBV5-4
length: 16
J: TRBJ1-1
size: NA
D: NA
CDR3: CASSLAGGLMNTEAFF
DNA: TGTGCCAGCAGCTTGGCTGGGGGCCTCATGAACACTGAAGCTTTCTTT

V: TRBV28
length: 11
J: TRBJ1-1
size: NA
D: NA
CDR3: CASSYGTREVF
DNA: TGTGCCAGCAGCTACGGGACACGTGAAGTCTTT

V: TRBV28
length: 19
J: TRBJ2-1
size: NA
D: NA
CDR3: CASSSPSWAGNYFRDEQFF
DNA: TGTGCCAGCAGTTCCCCCTCTTGGGCAGGGAATTACTTTCGCGATGAGCAGTTCTTC

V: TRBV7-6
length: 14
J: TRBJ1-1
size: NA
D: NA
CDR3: CASSLAGGGTEAFF
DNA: TGTGCCAGCAGCTTAGCAGGGGGGGGCACTGAAGCTTTCTTT

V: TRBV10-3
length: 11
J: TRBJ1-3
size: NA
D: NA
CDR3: CAIRQGNTIYF
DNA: TGTGCCATCAGGCAGGGAAACACCATATATTTT

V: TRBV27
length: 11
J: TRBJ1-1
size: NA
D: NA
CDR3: CASIRNTEAFF
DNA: TGTGCCAGCATTAGGAACACTGAAGCTTTCTTT

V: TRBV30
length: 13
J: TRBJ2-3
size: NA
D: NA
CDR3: CAWSIGLTDTQYF
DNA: TGTGCCTGGAGTATAGGACTTACAGATACGCAGTATTTT

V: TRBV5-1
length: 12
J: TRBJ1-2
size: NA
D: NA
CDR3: CASSLGTDGYTF
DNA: TGCGCCAGCAGCTTGGGGACAGATGGCTACACCTTC

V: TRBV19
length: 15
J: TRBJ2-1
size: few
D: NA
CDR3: CASSISQGRNNEQFF
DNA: TGTGCCAGTAGTATATCACAGGGAAGGAACAATGAGCAGTTCTTC

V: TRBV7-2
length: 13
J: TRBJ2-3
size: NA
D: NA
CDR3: CASSRRGPDTQYF
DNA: TGTGCCAGCAGCCGCAGGGGCCCAGATACGCAGTATTTT

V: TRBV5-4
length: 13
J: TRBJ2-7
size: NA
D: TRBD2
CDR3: CASRSERGYEQYF
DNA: TGTGCCAGCCGATCGGAGCGGGGCTACGAGCAGTACTTC

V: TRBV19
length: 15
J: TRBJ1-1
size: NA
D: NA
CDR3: CASSIPNRAYSEAFF
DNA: TGTGCCAGTAGTATACCAAACAGGGCATACTCTGAAGCTTTCTTT

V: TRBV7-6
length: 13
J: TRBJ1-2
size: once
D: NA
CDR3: CASSYDGNYGYTF
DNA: TGTGCCAGCAGTTACGACGGGAACTATGGCTACACCTTC

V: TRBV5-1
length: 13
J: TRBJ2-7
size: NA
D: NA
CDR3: CASSLVTGNEQYF
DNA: TGCGCCAGCAGCTTGGTAACAGGGAACGAGCAGTACTTC

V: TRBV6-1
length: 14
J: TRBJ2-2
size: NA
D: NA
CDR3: CASTQGADAGELFF
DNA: TGTGCCAGCACACAGGGAGCGGACGCCGGGGAGCTGTTTTTT

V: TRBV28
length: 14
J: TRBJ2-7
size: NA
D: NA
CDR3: CASSLTGQFYEQYF
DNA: TGTGCCAGCAGTTTAACAGGTCAGTTCTACGAGCAGTACTTC

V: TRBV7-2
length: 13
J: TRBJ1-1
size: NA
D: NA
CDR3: CASSLVTATEAFF
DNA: TGTGCCAGCAGCTTAGTGACAGCCACTGAAGCTTTCTTT

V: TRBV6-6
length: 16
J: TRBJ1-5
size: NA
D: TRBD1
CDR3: CASSLGRGQGNQPQHF
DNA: TGTGCCAGCAGCCTGGGTCGGGGACAGGGAAATCAGCCCCAGCATTTT

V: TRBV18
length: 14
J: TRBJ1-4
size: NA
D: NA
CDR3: CASSQGQSNEKLFF
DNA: TGTGCCAGCTCACAAGGACAGAGTAATGAAAAACTGTTTTTT

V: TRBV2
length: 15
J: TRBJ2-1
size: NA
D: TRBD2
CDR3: CASSESSGRGNEQFF
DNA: TGTGCCAGCAGTGAAAGTAGCGGGAGGGGTAATGAGCAGTTCTTC

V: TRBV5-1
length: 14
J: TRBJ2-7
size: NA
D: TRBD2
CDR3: CASTKTGGGYEQYF
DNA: TGCGCCAGCACGAAGACGGGAGGGGGGTACGAGCAGTACTTC

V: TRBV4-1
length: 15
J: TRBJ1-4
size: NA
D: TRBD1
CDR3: CASRRLQGTNEKLFF
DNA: TGCGCCAGCAGGCGCTTACAGGGGACTAATGAAAAACTGTTTTTT

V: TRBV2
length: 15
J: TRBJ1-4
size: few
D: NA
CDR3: CASSTRTVTNEKLFF
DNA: TGTGCCAGCAGTACTAGGACAGTCACTAATGAAAAACTGTTTTTT

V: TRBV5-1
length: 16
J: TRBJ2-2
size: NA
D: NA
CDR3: CASGPPLPEDTGELFF
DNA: TGCGCCAGCGGCCCCCCCCTCCCGGAGGACACCGGGGAGCTGTTTTTT

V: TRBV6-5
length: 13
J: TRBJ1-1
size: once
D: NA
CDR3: CASSYDGQGGTFF
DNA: TGTGCCAGCAGTTACGATGGGCAGGGCGGAACTTTCTTT

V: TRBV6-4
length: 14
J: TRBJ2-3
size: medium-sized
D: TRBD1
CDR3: CASSDSQGADTQYF
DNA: TGTGCCAGCAGTGACTCGCAGGGGGCAGATACGCAGTATTTT

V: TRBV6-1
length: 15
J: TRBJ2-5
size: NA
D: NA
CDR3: CASSEGEGEVETQYF
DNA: TGTGCCAGCAGTGAAGGGGAGGGGGAAGTGGAGACCCAGTACTTC

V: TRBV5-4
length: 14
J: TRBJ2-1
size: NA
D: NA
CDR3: CASSGGTGDNEQFF
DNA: TGTGCCAGCAGCGGCGGGACTGGAGACAATGAGCAGTTCTTC

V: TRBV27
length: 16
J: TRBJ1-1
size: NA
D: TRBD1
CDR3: CASSFWTGGRGTEAFF
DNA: TGTGCCAGCAGTTTTTGGACAGGGGGTAGAGGCACTGAAGCTTTCTTT

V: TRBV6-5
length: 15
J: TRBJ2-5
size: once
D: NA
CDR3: CASSSVTGALETQYF
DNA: TGTGCCAGCAGTTCTGTGACGGGAGCCCTGGAGACCCAGTACTTC

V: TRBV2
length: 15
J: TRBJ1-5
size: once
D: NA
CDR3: CASSEYTVSNQPQHF
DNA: TGTGCCAGCAGTGAATATACAGTTAGCAATCAGCCCCAGCATTTT

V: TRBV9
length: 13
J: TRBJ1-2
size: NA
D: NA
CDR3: CASSPGEGYGYTF
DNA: TGTGCCAGCAGCCCGGGGGAGGGCTATGGCTACACCTTC

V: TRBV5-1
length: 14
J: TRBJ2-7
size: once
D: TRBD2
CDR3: CASSTTGLADEQYF
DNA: TGCGCCAGCAGCACTACGGGACTAGCAGACGAGCAGTACTTC

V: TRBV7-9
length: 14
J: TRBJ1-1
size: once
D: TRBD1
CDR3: CASSIAQGASEAFF
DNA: TGTGCCAGCAGCATAGCACAGGGGGCCTCCGAAGCTTTCTTT

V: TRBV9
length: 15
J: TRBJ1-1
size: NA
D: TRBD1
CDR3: CASSVGTGQNTEAFF
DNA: TGTGCCAGCAGCGTCGGGACAGGGCAGAACACTGAAGCTTTCTTT

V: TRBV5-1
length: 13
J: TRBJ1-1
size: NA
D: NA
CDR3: CASSLSSSTEAFF
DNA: TGCGCCAGCAGCTTGAGTTCGAGCACTGAAGCTTTCTTT

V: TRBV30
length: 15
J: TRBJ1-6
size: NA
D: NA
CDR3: CAWSYSTGGDSPLHF
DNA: TGTGCCTGGAGTTATTCGACCGGAGGGGATTCACCCCTCCACTTT

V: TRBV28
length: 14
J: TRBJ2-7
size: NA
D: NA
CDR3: CASFPRSEGHEQYF
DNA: TGTGCCAGCTTCCCCCGTTCGGAGGGGCACGAGCAGTACTTC

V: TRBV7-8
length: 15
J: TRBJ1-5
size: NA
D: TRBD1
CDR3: CASSSGQGGRQPQHF
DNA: TGTGCCAGCAGTTCGGGACAGGGAGGGCGTCAGCCCCAGCATTTT

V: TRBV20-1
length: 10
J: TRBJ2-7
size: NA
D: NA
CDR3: CSASSDEQYF
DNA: TGCAGTGCTAGTTCGGACGAGCAGTACTTC

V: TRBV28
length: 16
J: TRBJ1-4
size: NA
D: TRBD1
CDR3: CASSSPSDRLAEKLFF
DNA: TGTGCCAGCAGTTCACCCTCGGACAGGCTTGCTGAAAAACTGTTTTTT

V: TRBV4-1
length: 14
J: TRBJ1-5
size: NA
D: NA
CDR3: CASTPWEGNQPQHF
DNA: TGCGCCAGCACCCCATGGGAGGGCAATCAGCCCCAGCATTTT

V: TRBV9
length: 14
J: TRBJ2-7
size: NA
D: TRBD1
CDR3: CASTPGTGNYEQYF
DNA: TGTGCCAGCACCCCCGGGACAGGGAACTACGAGCAGTACTTC